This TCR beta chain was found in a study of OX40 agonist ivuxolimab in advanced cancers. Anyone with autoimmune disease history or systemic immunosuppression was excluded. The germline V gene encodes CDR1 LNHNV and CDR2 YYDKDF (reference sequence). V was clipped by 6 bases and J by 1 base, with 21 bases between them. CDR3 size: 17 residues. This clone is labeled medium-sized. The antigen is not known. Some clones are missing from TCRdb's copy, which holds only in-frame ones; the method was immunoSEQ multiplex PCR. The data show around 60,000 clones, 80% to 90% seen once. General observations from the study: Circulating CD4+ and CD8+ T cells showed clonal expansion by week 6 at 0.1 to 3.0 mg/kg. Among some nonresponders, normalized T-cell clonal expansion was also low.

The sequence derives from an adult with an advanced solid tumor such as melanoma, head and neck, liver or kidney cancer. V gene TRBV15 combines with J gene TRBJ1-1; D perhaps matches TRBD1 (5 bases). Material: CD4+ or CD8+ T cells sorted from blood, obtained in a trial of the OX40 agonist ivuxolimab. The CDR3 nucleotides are TGTGCCACCAGGGAAGCTGTCGGGGACGGCGAGAACACTGAAGCTTTCTTT. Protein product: CATREAVGDGENTEAFF. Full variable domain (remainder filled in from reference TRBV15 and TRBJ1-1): DAMVIQNPRYQVTQFGKPVTLSCSQTLNHNVMYWYQQKSSQAPKLLFHYYDKDFNNEADTPDNFQSRRPNTSFCFLDIRSPGLGDTAMYLCATREAVGDGENTEAFFGQGTRLTVV.